The 15 T cell receptor beta chains below all came from one sample that was sequenced in a study of blood T cells in healthy people across ages. Through a sample-barcoded 5' primer and a J-beta primer mix, a second PCR was run for roughly 6 to 12 cycles. TCRdb called the 5' RACE reads again in MiXCR, with one record for every CDR3 protein. The repertoire holds over 950,000 distinct CDR3 sequences, about 51% seen once, with about 21% in the top ten. Sequencing was carried out using blood. These receptors came from a woman aged 55-70 years in good health.

Only a few counts were recorded for this clonotype. The chain is built from TRBV28 and TRBJ2-3; 10 positions agree with TRBD1. Looked up from germline, CDR1 is MDHEN and CDR2 is SYDVKM. V was pared by 5 bases and J by 3 bases, with 5 bases of the junction left unmatched. CDR3 length: 15 amino acids. The CDR3 region has the DNA TGTGCCAGCAGTGACAGGGGGCGAGGAACAGATACGCAGTATTTT. This sequence encodes CASSDRGRGTDTQYF. The variable domain in full, with the rest retrieved from reference TRBV28 and TRBJ2-3, is DVKVTQSSRYLVKRTGEKVFLECVQDMDHENMFWYRQDPGLGLRLIYFSYDVKMKEKGDIPEGYSVSREKKERFSLILESASTNQTSMYLCASSDRGRGTDTQYFGPGTRLTVL.

Comments on this clonotype: At one end, the junction sequence differs from germline, possibly due to a read error. V is TRBV4-1 and J is TRBJ2-7, with D maybe TRBD2 (6 bases). The CDR3 extends over 17 amino acids. Germline V gene lookup returns CDR1 MGHRA and CDR2 YSYEKL. CDR3 loop: CASSQVSASDFSYEQYF. DNA for the CDR3: TGTGCCAGCAGCCAAGTTTCGGCTAGCGATTTCTCCTACGAGCAGTACTTC.

This clonotype was detected only a few times. V is TRBV20-1 and J is TRBJ2-1; no clear D gene. Germline CDR1 reads DFQATT; CDR2 reads SNEGSKA (reference sequence). The CDR3 contains 14 residues. V was clipped by 6 bases and J by 7 bases, with 19 bases between them. Here the CDR3 reads CSALTTQQPNEQFF. DNA of the CDR3: TGCAGTGCCCTAACAACTCAACAACCGAATGAGCAGTTCTTC.

Only a few counts were recorded for this clonotype. CDR3 sequence (DNA): TGTGCCAGCGGACAGGGAGGAACCATTCAGTACTTC. Protein: CASGQGGTIQYF. V and J are TRBV14 and TRBJ2-4; 8 nucleotides line up with TRBD1. In germline, CDR1 is SGHDN, CDR2 FVKESK. The V and J ends lost 8 bases and 9 bases, in that order; junction bases with no gene match: 6. This CDR3 has 12 amino acids.

This chain joins TRBV4-1 and TRBJ2-5; D remains unclear. The ends were cut back, 4 bases at V and 4 bases at J, with 10 bases in the middle. The CDR3 runs to 13 residues. Germline values: CDR1 MGHRA, CDR2 YSYEKL. CDR3 nucleotide sequence: TGCGCCAGCAGCCGGTCTCAACCAGAGACCCAGTACTTC. Its translation is CASSRSQPETQYF.

The chain is built from TRBV7-2 and TRBJ1-3; 7 bases are shared with TRBD1. Per the germline V gene, CDR1 is SGHTA and CDR2 is FQGNSA. This CDR3 region has 17 residues. Trimming at V came to 2 bases and at J to 6 bases, leaving 13 bases not matched to a gene. The CDR3: CASSLISGTAKPNTIYF. The CDR3 DNA follows: TGTGCCAGCAGCTTAATATCCGGGACAGCTAAGCCAAACACCATATATTTT.

This clonotype turned up a few times. The chain links TRBV5-1 to TRBJ2-7; D uncertain. The germline V and J ends were trimmed by 0 bases and 11 bases, with 12 bases remaining between them. The CDR3 length is 12 residues. From germline, CDR1 is SGHRS and CDR2 YFSETQ. CDR3 region: CASSLAREGKYF. In DNA form, the CDR3 reads TGCGCCAGCAGCTTGGCTCGAGAAGGGAAGTACTTC.

In its sample, this clonotype was seen a few times. The chain carries TRBV28 and TRBJ2-7; D might be TRBD1 or TRBD2, each matching 5 bases. The CDR3 is 19 residues long. Trimming stripped 4 bases from V and 1 base from J, with 26 bases between. Germline V gene sequence: CDR1 MDHEN, CDR2 SYDVKM. CDR3: CASSSPGSMGRTISYEQYF. The CDR3 nucleotides read TGTGCCAGCAGTTCCCCCGGCTCAATGGGACGGACGATTTCCTACGAGCAGTACTTC. The full variable domain, with the rest looked up from reference TRBV28 and TRBJ2-7, is DVKVTQSSRYLVKRTGEKVFLECVQDMDHENMFWYRQDPGLGLRLIYFSYDVKMKEKGDIPEGYSVSREKKERFSLILESASTNQTSMYLCASSSPGSMGRTISYEQYFGPGTRLTVT.

The chain links TRBV7-2 to TRBJ2-2, with D uncertain. Germline V gene data show CDR1 as SGHTA and CDR2 as FQGNSA. The CDR3 has 13 residues. Trimming pared 5 bases from V and 7 bases from J, leaving 11 bases between. CDR3 nucleotides: TGTGCCAGCAGCCGTATATTGGGCGGGGAGCTGTTTTTT. It codes for CASSRILGGELFF.

The chain is built from TRBV6-5 and TRBJ2-3; tentative D call: TRBD2 (6 bases). Trimming removed 6 bases from V and 5 bases from J, with 18 bases in between. CDR1 and CDR2 (germline): MNHEY, SVGAGI. This CDR3 comprises 15 residues. CDR3 in DNA: TGTGCCAGCAGACCATTCGGAGGGCCGAGAGATACGCAGTATTTT. It specifies CASRPFGGPRDTQYF.

The genes are TRBV6-2 or TRBV6-3 and TRBJ2-5, with D possibly TRBD1 on 5 matching bases. The DNA matches TRBJ2-7 better at its end, which makes the J call doubtful. Germline CDR1 is MNHEY and CDR2 is SVGEGT. This CDR3 spans 18 amino acids. In DNA, the CDR3 is TGTGCCAGCAGTTACTCGTCTCTTCAGGGCACCAGCTCCTACGAGCAGTACTTC. Translation: CASSYSSLQGTSSYEQYF.

At least ten counts were recorded for this clonotype. The chain links TRBV4-1 to TRBJ2-7, with 8 bases that match TRBD2. Germline loops: CDR1 MGHRA, CDR2 YSYEKL. V shed 4 bases, J shed 4 bases, and the junction held 9 bases outside the gene matches. The CDR3 loop spans 15 amino acids. CDR3 DNA sequence: TGCGCCAGCAGCCCTATAGCGGGGATAGTTTACGAGCAGTACTTC. Protein product: CASSPIAGIVYEQYF.

Turning to this clonotype: One end of the junction is discordant with germline, which a read error may explain. This chain connects TRBV18 to TRBJ2-2; the D gene is possibly TRBD2 (5 bases). Per the germline V gene, CDR1 is KGHSH and CDR2 is LQKENI. The CDR3 covers 15 residues. The chain's CDR3 is CASPPQKLVTGELFF. DNA of the CDR3: TGTGCCAGCCCACCGCAGAAACTAGTAACCGGGGAGCTGTTTTTT.

The chain recombines TRBV27 with TRBJ2-3; D remains unclear. CDR3 length: 16 amino acids. In germline, CDR1 is MNHEY, CDR2 SMNVEV (reference sequence). Deletions cut 1 base from V and 1 base from J, with 12 bases between. CDR3 DNA: TGTGCCAGCAGTTTATTAACTCAAGGAGGCACAGATACGCAGTATTTT. This sequence encodes CASSLLTQGGTDTQYF.

This clonotype was seen more than once but under ten times. The V call is TRBV7-2, the J call TRBJ2-6; tentatively, D is TRBD2 (6 bases). The CDR3 is 16 amino acids. Trimming pared 1 base from V and 1 base from J, leaving 8 bases between. CDR1 and CDR2 (germline): SGHTA, FQGNSA. The CDR3 DNA is TGTGCCAGCAGCTTAGTTCGGGGGTCTGGGGCCAACGTCCTGACTTTC. Residues: CASSLVRGSGANVLTF.